This T cell receptor beta chain was retrieved from a study of T cells in tuberculosis. After thawing and overnight rest, PBMC were stained with GMM-loaded CD1B tetramer, viability dye and anti-CD3 for sorting. The CD1B tetramers carried C32 glucose monomycolate purified from Rhodococcus equi. Before cryopreservation, the sorted PBMC lost their CD14-expressing monocytes. The CDR3 has 14 residues. The V end lost 1 base, the J end lost 4 bases, and 11 bases lay between the germline ends. The germline V gene has CDR1 MNHEY and CDR2 SMNVEV (reference sequence). Measured with immunoSEQ multiplex PCR; TCRdb has only the in-frame clones, and not every one. The sample carries about 58,000 clones, 88% recorded once.

The TCR sequence derives from an adult woman with latent tuberculosis. Sequenced material: CD1b-GMM tetramer-negative cells sorted from PBMCs. This chain joins TRBV27 and TRBJ2-7, with a tentative D call TRBD2 (6 bases). CDR3 DNA: TGTGCCAGCAGTTTATTCGGGAGAGGGTACGAGCAGTACTTC. Translated: CASSLFGRGYEQYF.